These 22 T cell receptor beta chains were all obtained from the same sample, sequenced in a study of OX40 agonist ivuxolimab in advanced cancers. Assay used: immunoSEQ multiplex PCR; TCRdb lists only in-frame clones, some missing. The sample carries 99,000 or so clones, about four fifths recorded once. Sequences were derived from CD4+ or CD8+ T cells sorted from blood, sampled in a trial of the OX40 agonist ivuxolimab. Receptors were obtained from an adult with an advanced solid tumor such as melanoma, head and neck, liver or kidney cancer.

CDR3 coding DNA: TGTGCCAGCAGCTTGGAGGGGCGAATCCCTGGGGCCAACGTCCTGACTTTC. Translation: CASSLEGRIPGANVLTF. The V and J genes are TRBV5-8 and TRBJ2-6, with a weak D call TRBD1 (5 bases). The germline gives CDR1 SGHTS, CDR2 YDEGEE. The CDR3 totals 17 residues. V lost 0 bases, J lost 2 bases, and 12 bases lay in between.

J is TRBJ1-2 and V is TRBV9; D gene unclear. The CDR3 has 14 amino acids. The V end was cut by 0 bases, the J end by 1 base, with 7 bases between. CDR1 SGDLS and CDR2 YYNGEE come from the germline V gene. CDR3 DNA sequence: TGTGCCAGCAGCGTAGGCGGAGGTAACTATGGCTACACCTTC. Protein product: CASSVGGGNYGYTF.

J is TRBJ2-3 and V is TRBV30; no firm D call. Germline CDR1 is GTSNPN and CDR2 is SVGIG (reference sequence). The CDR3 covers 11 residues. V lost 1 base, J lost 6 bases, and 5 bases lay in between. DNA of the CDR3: TGTGCCTGGAGTGACACCGATACGCAGTATTTT. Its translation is CAWSDTDTQYF.

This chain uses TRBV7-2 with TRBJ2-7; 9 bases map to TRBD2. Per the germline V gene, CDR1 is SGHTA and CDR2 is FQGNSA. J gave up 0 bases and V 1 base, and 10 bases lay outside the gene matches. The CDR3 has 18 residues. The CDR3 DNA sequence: TGTGCCAGCAGCTTAGGGTTGTCTAGCGGGGCCGTCTCCTACGAGCAGTACTTC. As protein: CASSLGLSSGAVSYEQYF.

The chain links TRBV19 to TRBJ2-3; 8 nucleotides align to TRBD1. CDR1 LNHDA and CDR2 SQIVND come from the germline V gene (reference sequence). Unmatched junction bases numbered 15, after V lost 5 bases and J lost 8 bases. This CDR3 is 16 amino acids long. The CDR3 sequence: CASSPDRAPHQGTQYF. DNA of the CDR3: TGTGCCAGTAGTCCGGACAGGGCCCCACATCAGGGTACGCAGTATTTT. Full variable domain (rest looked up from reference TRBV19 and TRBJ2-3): DGGITQSPKYLFRKEGQNVTLSCEQNLNHDAMYWYRQDPGQGLRLIYYSQIVNDFQKGDIAEGYSVSREKKESFPLTVTSAQKNPTAFYLCASSPDRAPHQGTQYFGPGTRLTVL.

The DNA for the CDR3 is TGTGCCAGTAGTAAGAATAATGGCGAGCAGTACTTC. Protein sequence: CASSKNNGEQYF. The rearrangement joins TRBV19 to TRBJ2-5, with unresolved D. The J call could be wrong; TRBJ2-7 is a better fit for the DNA end. Germline loops: CDR1 LNHDA, CDR2 SQIVND (reference sequence). This CDR3 contains 12 residues.

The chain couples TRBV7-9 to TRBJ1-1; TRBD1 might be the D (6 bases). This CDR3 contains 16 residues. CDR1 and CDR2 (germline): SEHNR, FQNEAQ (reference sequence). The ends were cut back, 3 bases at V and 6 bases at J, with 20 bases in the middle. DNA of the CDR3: TGTGCCAGCAGCTTCTACAGGGAGCCCAGAGAACCTGAAGCTTTCTTT. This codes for CASSFYREPREPEAFF.

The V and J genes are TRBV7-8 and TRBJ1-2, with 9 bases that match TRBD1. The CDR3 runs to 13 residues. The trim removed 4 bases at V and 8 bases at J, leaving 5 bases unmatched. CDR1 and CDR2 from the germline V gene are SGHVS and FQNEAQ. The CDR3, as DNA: TGTGCCAGCAGCTGGGGACAGGGAGGAGGCTACACCTTC. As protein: CASSWGQGGGYTF.

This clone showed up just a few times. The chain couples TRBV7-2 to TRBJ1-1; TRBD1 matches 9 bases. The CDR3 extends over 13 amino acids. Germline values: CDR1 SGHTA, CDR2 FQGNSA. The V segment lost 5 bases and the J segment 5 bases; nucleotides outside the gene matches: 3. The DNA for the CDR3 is TGTGCCAGCAGCCTAGGACAGGGGACTGAAGCTTTCTTT. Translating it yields CASSLGQGTEAFF.

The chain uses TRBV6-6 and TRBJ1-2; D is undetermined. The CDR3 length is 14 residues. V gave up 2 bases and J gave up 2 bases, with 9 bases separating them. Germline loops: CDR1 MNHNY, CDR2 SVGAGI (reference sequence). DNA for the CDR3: TGTGCCAGCAGTTACCCCCCTGGAAACTATGGCTACACCTTC. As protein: CASSYPPGNYGYTF.

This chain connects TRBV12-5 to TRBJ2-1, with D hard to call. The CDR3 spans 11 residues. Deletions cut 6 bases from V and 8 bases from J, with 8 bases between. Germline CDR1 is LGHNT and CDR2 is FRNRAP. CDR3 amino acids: CASGLEDEQFF. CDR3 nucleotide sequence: TGTGCTAGTGGCTTAGAAGATGAGCAGTTCTTC. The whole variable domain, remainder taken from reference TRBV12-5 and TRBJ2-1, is DARVTQTPRHKVTEMGQEVTMRCQPILGHNTVFWYRQTMMQGLELLAYFRNRAPLDDSGMPKDRFSAEMPDATLATLKIQPSEPRDSAVYFCASGLEDEQFFGPGTRLTVL.

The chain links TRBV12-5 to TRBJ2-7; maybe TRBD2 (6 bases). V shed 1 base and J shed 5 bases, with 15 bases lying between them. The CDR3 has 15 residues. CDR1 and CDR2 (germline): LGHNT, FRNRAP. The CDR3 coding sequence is TGTGCTAGTGGTTTGGGTGGAGGGTCGGACAACGAGCAGTACTTC. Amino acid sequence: CASGLGGGSDNEQYF.

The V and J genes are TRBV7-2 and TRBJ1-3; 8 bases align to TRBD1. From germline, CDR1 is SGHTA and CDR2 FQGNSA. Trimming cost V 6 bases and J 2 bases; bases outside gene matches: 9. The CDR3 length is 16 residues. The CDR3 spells CASRERQGTPGNTIYF. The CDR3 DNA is TGTGCCAGCAGAGAACGACAGGGGACCCCTGGAAACACCATATATTTT.

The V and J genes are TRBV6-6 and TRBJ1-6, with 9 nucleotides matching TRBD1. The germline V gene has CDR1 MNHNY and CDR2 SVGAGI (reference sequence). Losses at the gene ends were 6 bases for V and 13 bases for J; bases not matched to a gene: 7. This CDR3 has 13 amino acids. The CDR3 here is CASRRDRESPLHF. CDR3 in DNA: TGTGCCAGCAGGCGGGACAGGGAATCGCCCCTCCACTTT.

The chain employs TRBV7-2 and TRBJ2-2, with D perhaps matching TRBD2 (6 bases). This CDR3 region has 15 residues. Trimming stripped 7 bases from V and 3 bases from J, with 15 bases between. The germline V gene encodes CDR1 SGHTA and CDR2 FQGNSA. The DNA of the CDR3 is TGTGCCAGCATCCCCACACGGGGGTACACCGGGGAGCTGTTTTTT. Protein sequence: CASIPTRGYTGELFF.

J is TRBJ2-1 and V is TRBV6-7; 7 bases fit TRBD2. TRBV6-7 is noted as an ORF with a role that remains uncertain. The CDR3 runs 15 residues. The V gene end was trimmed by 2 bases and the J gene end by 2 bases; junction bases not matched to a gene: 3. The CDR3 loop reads CASSYVRGAYNEQFF. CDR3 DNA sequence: TGTGCCAGCAGTTACGTCCGGGGGGCCTACAATGAGCAGTTCTTC.

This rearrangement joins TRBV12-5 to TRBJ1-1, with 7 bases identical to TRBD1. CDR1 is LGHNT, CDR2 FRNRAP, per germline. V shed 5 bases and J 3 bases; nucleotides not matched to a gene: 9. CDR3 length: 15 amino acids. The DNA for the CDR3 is TGTGCTAGTGGTCCGATGACAGGGTGGTACACTGAAGCTTTCTTT. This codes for CASGPMTGWYTEAFF.

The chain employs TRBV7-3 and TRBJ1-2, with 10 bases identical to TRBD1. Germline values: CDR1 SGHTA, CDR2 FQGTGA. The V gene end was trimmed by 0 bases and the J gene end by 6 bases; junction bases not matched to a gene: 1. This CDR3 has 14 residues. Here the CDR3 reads CASSLTGTGDGYTF. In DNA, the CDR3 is TGTGCCAGCAGCTTAACGGGGACAGGGGATGGCTACACCTTC.

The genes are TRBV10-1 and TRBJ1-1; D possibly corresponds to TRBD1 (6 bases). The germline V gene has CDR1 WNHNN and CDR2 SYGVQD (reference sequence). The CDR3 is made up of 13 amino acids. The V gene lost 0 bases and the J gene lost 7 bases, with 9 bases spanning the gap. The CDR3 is CASSESGQLEAFF. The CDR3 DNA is TGCGCCAGCAGTGAGTCCGGACAGCTTGAAGCTTTCTTT.

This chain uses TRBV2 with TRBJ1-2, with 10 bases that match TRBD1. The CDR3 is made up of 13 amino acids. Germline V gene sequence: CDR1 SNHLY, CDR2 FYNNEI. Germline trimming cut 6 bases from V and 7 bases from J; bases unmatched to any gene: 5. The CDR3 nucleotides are TGTGCCAGCAGGTCGACAGGGGGCGCTGGCTACACCTTC. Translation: CASRSTGGAGYTF.

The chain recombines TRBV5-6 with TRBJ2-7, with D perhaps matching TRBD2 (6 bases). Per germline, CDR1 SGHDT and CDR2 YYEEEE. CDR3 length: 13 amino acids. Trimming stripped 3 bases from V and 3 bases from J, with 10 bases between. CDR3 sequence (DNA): TGTGCCAGCAGCTCGTTGGACTACTACGAGCAGTACTTC. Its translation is CASSSLDYYEQYF.

The CDR3 is CASSYRGPYEQYF. The DNA for the CDR3 is TGTGCCAGCAGTTACAGGGGGCCCTACGAGCAGTACTTC. The rearrangement joins TRBV6-6 to TRBJ2-7; 7 nucleotides line up with TRBD1. J lost 2 bases, V lost 2 bases, and 0 bases had no gene match. The CDR3 is 13 residues long. Per germline, CDR1 MNHNY and CDR2 SVGAGI (reference sequence).